This TCR beta chain originates from a study of glioma-infiltrating T cells after dendritic cell vaccination. About the study: At biweekly intervals, patients got three intradermal dendritic cell vaccine injections. Study-level points and caveats: The cohort had few patients with full blood and tumor sets.

Remarks on this clone: Its specificity is unknown.

The CDR3 is 15 amino acids. Germline V gives CDR1 SQVTM, CDR2 ANQGSEA. Amplification used 60 V beta primers and 13 J beta primers. Assay used: immunoSEQ multiplex PCR; TCRdb lists only in-frame clones, some missing. The sample lists roughly 47,000 clones; 85% were seen once. The TCR originated in a human donor with glioblastoma. Sample: blood, taken before dendritic cell vaccination. The genes are TRBV29-1 and TRBJ2-5; 10 nucleotides agree with TRBD1. The end of the DNA fits TRBJ2-7 better, so the J call may be wrong. CDR3 DNA sequence: TGCAGCGTTGGGGACAGGGGAGGCTTGGCCTACGAGCAGTACTTC. This encodes CSVGDRGGLAYEQYF.